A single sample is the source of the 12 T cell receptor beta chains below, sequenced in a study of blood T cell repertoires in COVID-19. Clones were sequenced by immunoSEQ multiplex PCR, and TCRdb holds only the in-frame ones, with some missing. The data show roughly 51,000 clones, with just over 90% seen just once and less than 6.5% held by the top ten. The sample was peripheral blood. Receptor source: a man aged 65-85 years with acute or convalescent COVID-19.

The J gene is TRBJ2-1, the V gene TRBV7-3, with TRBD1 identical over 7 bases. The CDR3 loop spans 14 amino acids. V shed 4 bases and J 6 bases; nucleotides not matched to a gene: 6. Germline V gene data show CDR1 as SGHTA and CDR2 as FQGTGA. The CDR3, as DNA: TGTGCCAGCAGCTCAAAGACAGGGCCCAATGAGCAGTTCTTC. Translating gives CASSSKTGPNEQFF.

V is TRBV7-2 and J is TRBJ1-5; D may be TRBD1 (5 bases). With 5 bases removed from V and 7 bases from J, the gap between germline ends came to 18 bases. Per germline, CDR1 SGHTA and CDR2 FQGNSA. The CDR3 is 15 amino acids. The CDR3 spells CASSPERGFEQPQHF. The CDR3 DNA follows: TGTGCCAGCAGCCCGGAAAGGGGCTTCGAGCAGCCCCAGCATTTT.

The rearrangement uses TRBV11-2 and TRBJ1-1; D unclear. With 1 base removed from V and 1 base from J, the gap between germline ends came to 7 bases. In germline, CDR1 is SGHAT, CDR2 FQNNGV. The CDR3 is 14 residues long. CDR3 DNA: TGTGCCAGCAGCTTAGGAGGGAGGAACACTGAAGCTTTCTTT. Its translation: CASSLGGRNTEAFF.

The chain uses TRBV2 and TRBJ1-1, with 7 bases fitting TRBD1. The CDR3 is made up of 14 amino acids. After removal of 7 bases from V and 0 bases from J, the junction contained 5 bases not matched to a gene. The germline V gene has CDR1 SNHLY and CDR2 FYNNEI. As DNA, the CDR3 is TGTGCCAGCATCCTGACAGGGTTGAACACTGAAGCTTTCTTT. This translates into CASILTGLNTEAFF.

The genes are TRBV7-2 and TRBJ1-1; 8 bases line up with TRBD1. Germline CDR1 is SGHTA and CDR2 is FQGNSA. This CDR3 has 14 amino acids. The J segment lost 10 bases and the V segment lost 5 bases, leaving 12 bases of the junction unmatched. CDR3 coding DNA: TGTGCCAGCAGCAAACAACCGGGACAGGTCGGAGCTTTCTTT. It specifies CASSKQPGQVGAFF.

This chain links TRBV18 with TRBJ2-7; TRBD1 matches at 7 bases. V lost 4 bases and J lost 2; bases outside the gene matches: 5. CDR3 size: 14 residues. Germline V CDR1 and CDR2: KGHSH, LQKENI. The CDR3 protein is CASSQSTGPYEQYF. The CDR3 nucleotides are TGTGCCAGCTCACAGTCGACAGGGCCCTACGAGCAGTACTTC.

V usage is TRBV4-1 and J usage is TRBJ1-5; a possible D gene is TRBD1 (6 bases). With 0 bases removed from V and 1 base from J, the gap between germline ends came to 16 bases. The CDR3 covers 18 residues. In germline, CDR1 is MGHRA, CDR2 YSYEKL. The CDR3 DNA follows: TGCGCCAGCAGCCAAGAAAGGCCATCCGGGACAAGCAATCAGCCCCAGCATTTT. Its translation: CASSQERPSGTSNQPQHF.

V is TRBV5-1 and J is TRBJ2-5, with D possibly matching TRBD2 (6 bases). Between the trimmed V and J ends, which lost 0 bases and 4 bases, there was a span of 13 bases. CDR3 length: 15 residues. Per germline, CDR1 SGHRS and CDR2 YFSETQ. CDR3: CASSLGPVGGETQYF. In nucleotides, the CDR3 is TGCGCCAGCAGCTTGGGACCCGTCGGGGGAGAGACCCAGTACTTC.

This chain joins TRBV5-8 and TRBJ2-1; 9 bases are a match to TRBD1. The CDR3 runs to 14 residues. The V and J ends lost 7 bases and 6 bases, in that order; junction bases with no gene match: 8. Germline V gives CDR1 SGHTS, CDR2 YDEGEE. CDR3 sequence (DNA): TGTGCCAGCGCCCCGGGACAGGGTCTCAATGAGCAGTTCTTC. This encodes CASAPGQGLNEQFF. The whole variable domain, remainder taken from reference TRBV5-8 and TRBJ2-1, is EAGVTQSPTHLIKTRGQQATLRCSPISGHTSVYWYQQALGLGLQFLLWYDEGEERNRGNFPPRFSGRQFPNYSSELNVNALELEDSALYLCASAPGQGLNEQFFGPGTRLTVL.

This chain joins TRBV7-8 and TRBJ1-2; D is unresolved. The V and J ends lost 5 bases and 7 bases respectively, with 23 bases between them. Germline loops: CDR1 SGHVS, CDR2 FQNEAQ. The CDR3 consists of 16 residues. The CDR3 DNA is TGTGCCAGCAGCGCCACCGGGGTCAGCGGCTTTAGTGGCTACACCTTC. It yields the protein CASSATGVSGFSGYTF.

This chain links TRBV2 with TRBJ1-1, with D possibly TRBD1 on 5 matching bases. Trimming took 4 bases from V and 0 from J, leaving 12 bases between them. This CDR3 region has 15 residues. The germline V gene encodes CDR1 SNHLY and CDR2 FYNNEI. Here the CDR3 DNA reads TGTGCCAGCAGTGTCCGGGGGAGCATGAACACTGAAGCTTTCTTT. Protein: CASSVRGSMNTEAFF.

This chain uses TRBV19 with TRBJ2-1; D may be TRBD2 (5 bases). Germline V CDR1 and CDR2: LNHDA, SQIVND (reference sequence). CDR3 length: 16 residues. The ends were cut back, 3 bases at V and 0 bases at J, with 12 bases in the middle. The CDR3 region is CASSMASHSSYNEQFF. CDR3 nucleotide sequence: TGTGCCAGTAGTATGGCTAGCCACAGCTCCTACAATGAGCAGTTCTTC.